A selection of T cell receptor beta chains follows, all from one sample in a study of blood T cells in healthy people across ages. In TCRdb, the 5' RACE reads were re-called with MiXCR into one record per CDR3 protein. The data contain around 1,000,000 distinct CDR3 sequences, under 30% of them seen just once; the ten biggest clones take up about 0.8%. The sample was also reused in another study, on T cells of mothers and their children.

Material: blood. These receptors were taken from a girl aged 2 to 9 in good health. Both conserved end residues are part of each CDR3. D genes are given only for firm matches. The listing skips clone size in some rows; elsewhere it reads once, few, many or a size class.

d_call clone_size j_call v_call cdr3_length cdr3_aa cdr3_nt
. few TRBJ2-3 TRBV6-5 13 CASSYRLADTQYF TGTGCCAGCAGTTACCGACTGGCCGATACGCAGTATTTT
. . TRBJ1-2 TRBV29-1 13 CSVDHNSGDGYTF TGCAGCGTTGATCATAATTCGGGGGATGGCTACACCTTC
. once TRBJ1-5 TRBV2 16 CASSEGSLPSNQPQHF TGTGCCAGCAGTGAAGGCTCTCTCCCTAGCAATCAGCCCCAGCATTTT
TRBD1 . TRBJ2-7 TRBV20-1 15 CSARPRTGGFYEQYF TGCAGTGCTAGACCTAGGACAGGGGGCTTCTACGAGCAGTACTTC
TRBD2 . TRBJ2-3 TRBV7-2 17 CASSSPLREFYTDTQYF TGTGCCAGCAGCTCCCCGCTGCGGGAGTTCTACACAGATACGCAGTATTTT
. . TRBJ2-1 TRBV5-6 15 CASSLVFQSYNEQFF TGTGCCAGCAGCTTGGTTTTCCAGAGCTACAATGAGCAGTTCTTC
TRBD2 many TRBJ2-1 TRBV5-1 15 CASSLGGSSYNEQFF TGTGCCAGCAGCTTAGGCGGGAGCTCCTACAATGAGCAGTTCTTC
. few TRBJ2-5 TRBV7-3 13 CASSLTAIETQYF TGTGCCAGCAGCCTAACGGCAATAGAGACCCAGTACTTC
. . TRBJ1-1 TRBV4-1 12 CASSQAGQEAFF TGCGCCAGCAGCCAGGCGGGCCAAGAAGCTTTCTTT
. . TRBJ2-3 TRBV7-9 12 CASSPSADTQYF TGTGCCAGCAGCCCCTCCGCTGATACGCAGTATTTT
. . TRBJ2-1 TRBV24-1 16 CATSESLGSSYNEQFF TGTGCCACCAGTGAGTCCCTAGGTAGCTCCTACAATGAGCAGTTCTTC
TRBD2 few TRBJ2-5 TRBV6-1 17 CASSEIAGGLYQETQYF TGTGCCAGCAGTGAGATCGCGGGAGGGCTGTACCAAGAGACCCAGTACTTC
TRBD1 . TRBJ1-2 TRBV29-1 12 CSVRWTGQGYTF TGCAGCGTTCGATGGACAGGGCAGGGCTACACCTTC
TRBD2 . TRBJ2-7 TRBV20-1 14 CSAERGGRDYEQYF TGCAGTGCCGAACGGGGGGGGCGCGACTACGAGCAGTACTTC
. . TRBJ2-3 TRBV10-2 15 CASSDRGPSTDTQYF TGCGCCAGCAGTGATCGGGGCCCTAGCACAGATACGCAGTATTTT
. few TRBJ2-5 TRBV29-1 14 CSVEGGRIGETQYF TGCAGCGTTGAAGGGGGGCGCATAGGGGAGACCCAGTACTTC
TRBD2 few TRBJ2-1 TRBV24-1 15 CATSPGLAANNEQFF TGTGCCACCAGCCCGGGACTAGCGGCGAACAATGAGCAGTTCTTC
. many TRBJ1-1 TRBV29-1 11 CSVHRKGEAFF TGCAGCGTTCACAGGAAGGGTGAAGCTTTCTTT
TRBD1 few TRBJ2-7 TRBV7-8 15 CASSLVRDRRYEQYF TGTGCCAGCAGCTTAGTTCGGGACAGGAGGTACGAGCAGTACTTC
. few TRBJ2-6 TRBV14 15 CASSHADPGANVLTF TGTGCCAGCAGCCATGCGGATCCTGGGGCCAACGTCCTGACTTTC
. few TRBJ2-7 TRBV5-1 14 CASSLGAGLGEQYF TGCGCCAGCAGCTTGGGGGCCGGGCTGGGGGAGCAGTACTTC
. few TRBJ2-3 TRBV6-5 14 CASSYSMGTDTQYF TGTGCCAGCAGTTACTCGATGGGCACAGATACGCAGTATTTT
. few TRBJ2-3 TRBV20-1 13 CSAKASGTDTQYF TGCAGTGCGAAGGCTAGCGGCACAGATACGCAGTATTTT
TRBD1 . TRBJ1-6 TRBV4-1 15 CASSSTGDGNSPLHF TGCGCCAGCAGCTCGACAGGGGATGGGAATTCACCCCTCCACTTT
. . TRBJ2-1 TRBV7-6 13 CASSFGQTNEQFF TGTGCCAGCAGCTTCGGCCAGACCAATGAGCAGTTCTTC
TRBD1 few TRBJ2-7 TRBV7-8 16 CASSLSPGQGFAEQYF TGTGCCAGCAGCTTATCACCGGGACAGGGTTTTGCCGAGCAGTACTTC
. few TRBJ2-5 TRBV2 12 CASSRTKETQYF TGTGCCAGCAGTCGGACTAAAGAGACCCAGTACTTC
. . TRBJ2-5 TRBV27 13 CASSNYAWETQYF TGTGCCAGCAGCAACTATGCGTGGGAGACCCAGTACTTC
. few TRBJ2-7 TRBV7-9 14 CASSPPLEEHEQYF TGTGCCAGCAGCCCCCCGTTGGAGGAACACGAGCAGTACTTC
. . TRBJ1-4 TRBV6-6 15 CASSYPQDGGEKLFF TGTGCCAGCAGTTACCCCCAGGACGGAGGTGAAAAACTGTTTTTT
. . TRBJ2-5 TRBV5-8 18 CASSVTDSTLWLGETQYF TGTGCCAGCAGCGTCACGGACAGCACATTGTGGTTGGGAGAGACCCAGTACTTC